These 18 T cell receptor beta chains originate from one sample sequenced in a study of T cell responses to AZD1222 COVID-19 vaccine. Generated by immunoSEQ multiplex PCR, the TCRdb table keeps only in-frame clones and is missing some. The sample gives 85,000 to 100,000 clones, roughly 91% of which show up once; about 20% is in the top ten. The sample was peripheral blood, taken on day 0 of AZD1222 vaccination. These receptors originate from an adult in good health.

The chain combines TRBV4-1 with TRBJ2-2; no definite D call. This CDR3 contains 13 residues. CDR1 and CDR2 from the germline V gene are MGHRA and YSYEKL. Trimming pared 1 base from V and 5 bases from J, leaving 5 bases between. CDR3 sequence reads: CASSQALTGELFF. CDR3 DNA: TGCGCCAGCAGCCAAGCACTGACCGGGGAGCTGTTTTTT.

The gene calls are TRBV3-1 (or the pseudogene TRBV3-2) and TRBJ1-6; D is unclear. V was cut by 2 bases and J by 7 bases, with 6 bases left in between. Germline V gene data show CDR1 as LGHDT and CDR2 as YNNKEL (reference sequence). The CDR3 extends over 13 amino acids. The CDR3 loop reads CASSQRRNSPLHF. DNA of the CDR3: TGTGCCAGCAGCCAACGGAGAAATTCACCCCTCCACTTT.

V is TRBV27 and J is TRBJ1-2; no reliable D call. From germline, CDR1 is MNHEY and CDR2 SMNVEV (reference sequence). V shed 1 base and J shed 0 bases, with 12 bases lying between them. The CDR3 sequence is 16 residues long. CDR3 amino acids: CASSLLYGKANYGYTF. In DNA form, the CDR3 reads TGTGCCAGCAGTTTATTGTACGGGAAAGCTAACTATGGCTACACCTTC.

This rearrangement joins TRBV9 to TRBJ2-1; D is perhaps TRBD1 or TRBD2 (5 bases each). The CDR3 covers 15 residues. The V end was cut by 0 bases, the J end by 6 bases, with 13 bases between. Germline V gives CDR1 SGDLS, CDR2 YYNGEE. The DNA of the CDR3 is TGTGCCAGCAGCGTAGTAGAGGGGTGGGGCAATGAGCAGTTCTTC. Its translation: CASSVVEGWGNEQFF.

The chain links TRBV3-1 (or the pseudogene TRBV3-2) to TRBJ1-1; D gene unclear. Germline CDR1 LGHDT, CDR2 YNNKEL (reference sequence). Between the trimmed V and J ends, which lost 4 bases and 5 bases, there was a span of 20 bases. This CDR3 region has 16 residues. The CDR3 protein is CASSLGKGNHRTEAFF. For the CDR3, the DNA is TGTGCCAGCAGCCTCGGAAAGGGTAATCATCGAACTGAAGCTTTCTTT.

The CDR3 DNA reads as TGTGCCAGCAGCCAAGACAGGACAGCCTATGGCTACACCTTC. Encoded protein: CASSQDRTAYGYTF. The chain links TRBV4-2 to TRBJ1-2; TRBD1 is a possible D gene (6 bases). Germline V gene data show CDR1 as LGHNA and CDR2 as YNFKEQ. V was clipped by 0 bases and J by 4 bases, with 9 bases between them. The CDR3 is 14 amino acids.

This chain connects TRBV19 to TRBJ1-1; 7 nucleotides align to TRBD1. Trimming removed 4 bases from V and 0 bases from J; junction bases left unmatched: 5. The CDR3 covers 15 residues. The germline CDR1 and CDR2 sequences are LNHDA and SQIVND (reference sequence). CDR3 DNA: TGTGCCAGTAGTAAGAAAACAGGGGTGAACACTGAAGCTTTCTTT. The encoded protein is CASSKKTGVNTEAFF.

The chain has TRBV18 and TRBJ2-3; 7 positions match TRBD2. CDR1 is KGHSH, CDR2 LQKENI, per germline. J was trimmed by 0 bases and V by 2 bases; bases with no gene match: 5. The CDR3 loop spans 16 amino acids. The CDR3 DNA reads TGTGCCAGCTCACCATACGGGGGGTACAGCACAGATACGCAGTATTTT. It codes for CASSPYGGYSTDTQYF.

Notes on this clone: Other DNA sequences in the same sample also yield this CDR3. The chain employs TRBV18 and TRBJ1-1; D unclear. Germline lookup yields CDR1 KGHSH and CDR2 LQKENI. The CDR3 runs 13 residues. Trimming took off 2 bases at V and 0 bases at J, with 4 bases between the two ends. The CDR3 sequence: CASSPVMNTEAFF. The CDR3 coding sequence is TGTGCCAGCTCACCAGTTATGAACACTGAAGCTTTCTTT.

This clone appeared once. The chain is built from TRBV10-3 and TRBJ1-1; the D is unclear. The CDR3 has 12 amino acids. The germline CDR1 and CDR2 sequences are ENHRY and SYGVKD. V gave up 10 bases and J gave up 0 bases, with 9 bases separating them. This chain's CDR3 is CATGTMNTEAFF. The CDR3 DNA follows: TGTGCCACGGGAACAATGAACACTGAAGCTTTCTTT.

The chain carries TRBV24-1 and TRBJ2-5; the match to TRBD1 covers 10 bases. Germline-derived CDR1 and CDR2 are KGHDR and SFDVKD. With V trimmed by 2 bases and J by 5 bases, 10 bases remained unmatched. The length of the CDR3 is 17 residues. CDR3 amino acids: CATSDSKTGGVGETQYF. As DNA, the CDR3 is TGTGCCACCAGTGATTCTAAGACAGGGGGCGTTGGGGAGACCCAGTACTTC.

The chain couples TRBV28 to TRBJ1-1, with D perhaps matching TRBD1 (5 bases). Trimming removed 3 bases at V and 3 bases at J, with 11 bases between. The CDR3 has 14 amino acids. Germline CDR1 and CDR2: MDHEN and SYDVKM. In DNA form, the CDR3 reads TGTGCCAGCAGTTTTGTCAGGGCAGACACTGAAGCTTTCTTT. Its translation: CASSFVRADTEAFF.

This clone was counted once. The chain is built from TRBV7-2 and TRBJ1-5; no clear D. The CDR3 is made up of 13 amino acids. Germline assignment: CDR1 SGHTA and CDR2 FQGNSA. V was cut by 0 bases and J by 3 bases, with 3 bases left in between. The DNA for the CDR3 is TGTGCCAGCAGCTTAGCGAACAATCAGCCCCAGCATTTT. Translation gives CASSLANNQPQHF.

V gene TRBV25-1 combines with J gene TRBJ2-1, with TRBD2 matching 14 bases. Germline V gives CDR1 MGHDK, CDR2 SYGVNS. The CDR3 covers 18 residues. V was clipped by 1 base and J by 7 bases; unmatched bases: 9. The CDR3 here is CASSEWGGTSGGSNEQFF. The CDR3 DNA sequence: TGTGCCAGCAGTGAATGGGGCGGGACTAGCGGGGGAAGTAATGAGCAGTTCTTC.

In this sample, this clone turned up once. This chain joins TRBV5-5 and TRBJ1-4; no definite D call. The CDR3 totals 12 residues. V lost 3 bases, J lost 8 bases, and 8 bases lay in between. Per germline, CDR1 SGHKS and CDR2 YYEKEE (reference sequence). CDR3: CASSSGGEKLFF. The CDR3 region has the DNA TGTGCCAGCAGCTCGGGTGGGGAAAAACTGTTTTTT.

The V call is TRBV5-4, the J call TRBJ2-1; 9 nucleotides align to TRBD1. Germline V gene data show CDR1 as SGHNT and CDR2 as YYREEE (reference sequence). This CDR3 has 16 residues. V gave up 1 base and J gave up 8 bases; unmatched junction bases: 10. The CDR3 loop reads CASSLSIGQGRDEQFF. The CDR3 bases are TGTGCCAGCAGCTTGTCAATAGGACAGGGGAGGGATGAGCAGTTCTTC.

J is TRBJ2-7 and V is TRBV5-1; D is ambiguous. The CDR3 extends over 14 amino acids. CDR1 SGHRS and CDR2 YFSETQ come from the germline V gene. With 4 bases removed from V and 4 bases from J, the gap between germline ends came to 15 bases. CDR3 amino acids: CASSGSGLTYEQYF. DNA of the CDR3: TGCGCCAGCAGCGGCTCCGGGCTTACGTACGAGCAGTACTTC.

J is TRBJ1-4 and V is TRBV18; D unclear. V was shortened by 3 bases and J by 8 bases, with 13 bases between the two germline ends. In germline, CDR1 is KGHSH, CDR2 LQKENI. The CDR3 is made up of 14 amino acids. In DNA form, the CDR3 reads TGTGCCAGCTCACCTCCAGACCCCCGGGAAAAACTGTTTTTT. It is translated as CASSPPDPREKLFF.